These 2 T cell receptor beta chains came from one sample sequenced in a study of blood T cell repertoires in COVID-19. Here immunoSEQ multiplex PCR was the method, and the copy in TCRdb shows in-frame clones only, minus some. The repertoire holds 310,000 or so clones, with nearly 90% as singletons. The source material was PBMCs or T cells enriched from blood (not recorded which). The receptors stem from a woman aged 25 to 39 who had recovered from COVID-19.

The chain uses TRBV12-3 or TRBV12-4 and TRBJ2-1, with TRBD2 identical over 8 bases. The CDR3 is 13 residues long. The J segment lost 8 bases and the V segment lost 6 bases, leaving 6 bases of the junction unmatched. The DNA for the CDR3 is TGTGCCAGCAGGGGACTAGTCCTGGATGAGCAGTTCTTC. This sequence encodes CASRGLVLDEQFF.

The chain recombines TRBV4-1 with TRBJ1-3, with TRBD1 as a possible D gene (6 bases). Trimming cost V 4 bases and J 7 bases, with 17 bases left between them. Germline loops: CDR1 MGHRA, CDR2 YSYEKL. The CDR3 contains 15 residues. The CDR3 reads CASSPRDGGPNTIYF. The CDR3 DNA is TGCGCCAGCAGCCCACGGGATGGGGGCCCTAACACCATATATTTT.